This T cell receptor (beta chain) was sequenced during a study of blood T cell repertoires in COVID-19. Original data processing: Reference gene primer amplification in the assay estimated nucleated cell counts. The repertoire was sequenced with immunoSEQ multiplex PCR; TCRdb's copy has only in-frame clones and lacks some. The V and J calls and clone size were taken over from that table, and D and trimming were inferred from the DNA. In the table there are 90,000 to 150,000 clones, 80% to 90% of which are singletons. The CDR3 is made up of 14 amino acids. Germline values: CDR1 MGHDK, CDR2 SYGVNS. V was shortened by 3 bases and J by 3 bases, with 10 bases between the two germline ends.

Sequenced: peripheral blood. This sequence was found in a human donor in a cohort sampled during active COVID-19. The chain is built from TRBV25-1 and TRBJ2-3; D is uncertain. The CDR3 loop is CASSDALKTDTQYF. The CDR3 region has the DNA TGTGCCAGCAGTGATGCGCTCAAAACAGATACGCAGTATTTT. The full variable domain, in which reference TRBV25-1 and TRBJ2-3 provide the parts outside the CDR3, is EADIYQTPRYLVIGTGKKITLECSQTMGHDKMYWYQQDPGMELHLIHYSYGVNSTEKGDLSSESTVSRIRTEHFPLTLESARPSHTSQYLCASSDALKTDTQYFGPGTRLTVL.